The 4 T cell receptor beta chains presented below share a single source sample, sequenced in a study of immune heterogeneity within non-small cell lung tumors. Template material for each sample was about 560 ng of bulk tumor genomic DNA. The authors collected several far-apart biopsies from each primary tumor during surgery. Curative operations were performed on patients who had untreated, newly diagnosed non-small cell lung cancer. CDR3 of TCR beta was amplified by multiplex PCR that used 32 V and 13 J primers. TCRdb processed the multiplex PCR reads anew with MiXCR; each CDR3 protein has one entry. The table records over 8,500 distinct CDR3 sequences, roughly a quarter of them present only once. Input material: lung tumor tissue. The receptors derive from a middle-aged man with non-small cell lung cancer.

This clonotype is deemed medium-sized. The rearrangement uses TRBV6-1 and TRBJ2-7, with 8 bases fitting TRBD2. CDR1 and CDR2 (germline): MNHNS, SASEGT. There are 18 residues in the CDR3. J lost 0 bases, V lost 6 bases, and 16 bases had no gene match. The CDR3 DNA reads TGTGCCAGCAGCCGCGCTGCGGTTAGCGGGAAAAGCTCCTACGAGCAGTACTTC. Amino acids: CASSRAAVSGKSSYEQYF.

This clonotype was detected only a few times. V is TRBV29-1 and J is TRBJ1-1; TRBD1 might be the D (5 bases). Germline assignment: CDR1 SQVTM and CDR2 ANQGSEA. The CDR3 consists of 14 residues. Trimming cost V 5 bases and J 3 bases, with 16 bases left between them. CDR3: CSVPVGAGDTEAFF. In nucleotides, the CDR3 is TGCAGCGTTCCCGTAGGGGCGGGGGACACTGAAGCTTTCTTT.

This clonotype was seen a handful of times. The chain combines TRBV28 with TRBJ1-6, with unresolved D. V was cut by 3 bases and J by 9 bases, with 12 bases left in between. The CDR3 runs to 14 residues. Germline V lookup: CDR1 MDHEN, CDR2 SYDVKM. CDR3 region: CASSLDRPGSPLHF. The DNA of the CDR3 is TGTGCCAGCAGTTTGGACCGCCCTGGTTCACCCCTCCACTTT.

This chain uses TRBV7-6 with TRBJ2-7; 11 bases are a match to TRBD2. CDR3 length equals 15 residues. Germline CDR1 SGHVS, CDR2 FNYEAQ. Losses at the gene ends were 5 bases for V and 4 bases for J; bases not matched to a gene: 7. The CDR3: CASSLETSGKYEQYF. The CDR3 nucleotides read TGTGCCAGCAGCCTAGAGACTAGCGGGAAATACGAGCAGTACTTC.